This T cell receptor (beta chain) was sequenced for a study of cytomegalovirus exposure and HLA in healthy donors. Germline values: CDR1 SGHRS, CDR2 YFSETQ. This CDR3 is built from 15 residues. After removal of 4 bases from V and 3 bases from J, the junction contained 5 bases not matched to a gene. Remarks on this clone: What it recognizes is unknown.

General study points: In an earlier analysis, in some 540 donors, most V segments appeared productive either ~87% or ~30% of the time. DRB1 had the most TCR associations and HLA-C the fewest, a later analysis found, with rates varying by HLA locus. Based on reports, TCR beta sequences accurately predicted HLA-A and HLA-B alleles for most subjects. The study found most TCR sequences rare, yet found some public TCRs in many donors.

PCR employed 60 Vbeta and 13 Jbeta primers. The method was immunoSEQ multiplex PCR; TCRdb's version includes in-frame clones alone and lacks a portion of them. The sample records some 160,000 clones, about 88% being singletons. This TCR was recovered from a man aged 25 to 40 in good health and CMV-seropositive. The sequencing sample was made of PBMCs. V is TRBV5-1 and J is TRBJ2-2, with 8 bases lining up with TRBD2. CDR3 nucleotides: TGCGCCAGCAGCGTCAGCGGGAGTGACACCGGGGAGCTGTTTTTT. Translated, it gives CASSVSGSDTGELFF.